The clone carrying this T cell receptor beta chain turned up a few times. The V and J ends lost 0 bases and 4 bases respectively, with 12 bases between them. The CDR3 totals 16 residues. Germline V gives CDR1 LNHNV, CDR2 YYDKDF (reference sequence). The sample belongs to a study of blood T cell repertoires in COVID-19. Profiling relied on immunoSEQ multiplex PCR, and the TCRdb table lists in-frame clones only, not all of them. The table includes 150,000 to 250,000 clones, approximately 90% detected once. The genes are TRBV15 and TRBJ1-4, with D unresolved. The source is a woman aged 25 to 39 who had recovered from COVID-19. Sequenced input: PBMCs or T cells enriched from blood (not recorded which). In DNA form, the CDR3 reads TGTGCCACCAGCAGAGATCTGACGGGGATTAATGAAAAACTGTTTTTT. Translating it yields CATSRDLTGINEKLFF.